The sequence of this T cell receptor (delta chain) was determined in a study of gamma-delta T cells after stem cell transplantation. TCRdb reanalyzed the RT-PCR reads using CATT. Here the sample spans about 1,200 delta-chain clones, 15% to 20% being singletons. Worth noting for this clone: TCRdb's entry gives the protein of a much larger clone, which mismatches this DNA's translation at residue 13, likely from a read error; the protein reported here is translated from the DNA.

The CDR3 totals 18 residues. The V gene's germline CDR1 is TSWWSYY and CDR2 QGS. V shed 0 bases, J shed 3 bases, and the junction held 10 bases outside the gene matches. The clonotype originates from a human donor. It is not recorded whose cells these are; they may come from a transplant donor. Material: gamma-delta T cells. This sequence joins TRDV1 and TRDJ1; 10 nucleotides line up with TRDD3. CDR3 residues: CALGELWVLGDPPDKLIF. CDR3 nucleotides: TGTGCTCTTGGGGAACTATGGGTACTGGGGGATCCGCCCGATAAACTCATCTTT.